This TCR beta chain was profiled in a study of cytomegalovirus exposure and HLA in healthy donors (dated by TCRdb to the late 2010s). Background for the entire study: An earlier analysis of several hundred of the donors reported about 290 Gb of sequence data and about 100 million unique TCR beta sequences from about 180 million T cells. The T cell repertoires of roughly 660 subjects were profiled by immunosequencing and related to cytomegalovirus serostatus. A later genetic analysis used genome-wide SNP genotypes for about 60% of the roughly 670 donors, treating that subset as a discovery cohort. Typing coverage differed by locus: A, B, C, DRB1 and DQB1 were typed in roughly 620-630 donors, DQA1 in about 510, DPA1 in nearly 610, and DPB1 in around 490. Among roughly 400 genotyped donors of the cohort, an average of 235,054 unique TCR beta nucleotide sequences were sequenced per donor, around 20% of them non-productive. An earlier analysis of roughly 580 of the donors used high-throughput TCR beta sequencing to judge whether each TCR beta V gene segment behaved as functional or pseudogenic. The study aimed to test whether cataloging public T cell receptors could reveal signatures of past pathogen exposure. HLA typing covered class I and class II loci at four-digit resolution. Approximately 310 gigabases of sequencing data and approximately 80 million unique TCR sequences were included in an early release covering about 620 HLA-typed donors. To predict cytomegalovirus infection status, the study brought together high-throughput TCR immunosequencing, statistical association of individual TCRs with disease status, and machine learning. Of the 398 genotyped donors, roughly 80% were placed in the genetic ancestry cluster associated with self-reported Caucasian donors. A later analysis re-examined previously published TCR beta repertoires from roughly 720 donors and added high-resolution HLA genotyping to investigate patterns of TCR occurrence. Rather than drawing on any new phenotypic data, the later analysis identified candidate immune exposures from TCR beta sequences and the way those sequences occurred across donors. Four or five DR-DQ haplotypes were handled as single units for association and clustering because linkage in the cohort was strong. All discovery cohort repertoires had been generated using a single sequencing platform. In addition to the first cohort of roughly 700 subjects, a separate validation cohort of 130 or so different subjects was used. Donor age, sex, ethnicity and CMV serostatus were collected together with the repertoire data.

Spanning cysteine to phenylalanine, the CDR3 consists of 15 amino acids. Left in the record is the CDR3 DNA by itself, 45 bases read in frame from the first base. As encoded in the germline V gene, CDR1 is SGHAT while CDR2 is FQNNGV. At the junction V is shortened by 5 bases and J by 1 base, with 11 bases in between. The method was the immunoSEQ multiplex PCR assay. For the multiplex PCR, a mixture combining 60 forward primers for TCR Vbeta segments and 13 reverse primers for TCR Jbeta segments was used. A multiplex PCR assay on genomic DNA amplified the CDR3 region of rearranged TCR beta genes. Amplified TCR beta libraries were sequenced as 87-base-pair reads on the Illumina HiSeq System. As for the original processing: In a later analysis, approximately 74 million unique TCR beta chains were counted across the approximately 640 repertoires, and approximately 11 million of these chains were shared by at least two donors. A nearest-neighbor algorithm error-corrected the raw reads and collapsed the reads into unique sequences, merging closely related sequences to remove PCR and sequencing errors. Alignment of CDR3 sequences to IMGT reference sequences was used to assign V, D and J gene segments. For a sequence to be retained, a match of at least six nucleotides to both a V gene segment and a J gene segment was required. Rearrangements were classified as productive when the CDR3 lacked stop codons and remained in frame with V and J, and all other rearrangements were classified as non-productive. CDR3 was defined by IMGT convention, running from the second conserved V-encoded cysteine to the conserved J-encoded phenylalanine. The earlier analysis of approximately 590 of the donors excluded any sequence lacking an unambiguous match to a single V gene segment. An earlier analysis of several hundred of the donors called V segments functional above 56.7% productive rearrangements and segregating when the between-donor standard deviation exceeded 5%. A statistical classification framework was built for diagnosing cytomegalovirus status from the catalog of TCR beta chain sequences. V and J gene assignment, in a later analysis, came from comparing TCR nucleotide sequences with IMGT/GENE-DB human TR gene sequences. Using the TCRdist pipeline, a later analysis assigned CDR3 sequences along with most-parsimonious VDJ recombination scenarios. A later analysis defined each TCR beta chain by its CDR3 amino acid sequence plus V-gene family, and excluded reads lacking a unique V-gene family. To address suspected cross-contamination and a sequencing artifact, a later analysis removed approximately 590 highly shared, low-generation-probability nucleotide sequences. A later analysis calculated a clonal expansion index for each public chain from normalized within-repertoire ranks of inferred template counts. A later analysis computed generation probabilities with a VDJ recombination model fitted to out-of-frame rearrangements, and checked the results against IGoR. In a later analysis, hypergeometric tests were used to score TCR-TCR, TCR-HLA and TCR-CMV co-occurrence, with a repertoire-size bias correction applied to TCR pairs. False discovery rates were estimated in a later analysis by permuting HLA or CMV assignments 20 times. In a later analysis, co-occurring TCRs were grouped with DBSCAN, and TCRdist sequence similarity was added when clustering was performed within HLA-allele-positive subsets. For co-occurrence clustering, repertoires with fewer than 30,000 or more than 120,000 public chains were excluded, along with a handful of repertoires with anomalous nucleotide sharing. In its TCRdb copy, this immuneACCESS table keeps in-frame sequences only and misses some clones. Where compared with another copy, unresolved V genes explain less than half of these, and the others have no known cause. V, J and clone size were drawn from that table, and D and trimming were deduced from the DNA. This sample has about 110,000 clones in its table, and 80% of those were observed once. 6.9% of the sample lies in the top ten.

The cohort comprised around 700 healthy bone marrow donors. At the time of sampling, every cohort member was nominally healthy, though immune exposures that went unrecorded were likely present. The donor tested CMV seropositive, placing the donor among the 289 seropositive members of the cohort. A peripheral blood sample was collected from each donor, and TCR beta sequencing was performed on peripheral blood mononuclear cells. The Qiagen DNeasy Blood Extraction Kit was used to extract genomic DNA from the blood cell samples. Notes on this clone: Its cognate antigen has yet to be identified. No base quality information exists; no much larger clone differs at one position.

Study-wide findings and limitations: For the cohort, immune exposure information was limited to CMV serostatus. Linkage disequilibrium might explain the correlated functional status among segregating V segments, but an unknown experimental factor could not be ruled out. The study gave a list of roughly 150 TCR beta chains associated with cytomegalovirus. Assigning TCR associations to individual alleles was difficult when HLA alleles, especially DR and DQ, strongly co-occurred. A cluster of highly shared sequence variants was judged likely to represent a technical artifact of the sequencing pipeline. The authors suggested that the approach could potentially be extended to other disease states and immunological phenotypes. In a later analysis, HLA-associated TCR beta chains showed more clonal expansion and lower generation probabilities than non-associated chains that were equally common. A few of the identified cytomegalovirus-associated TCR beta chains were confirmed in vitro to be specific for cytomegalovirus antigens. Some IMGT-functional V segments, including TRBV6-2 and TRBV6-3, could not be told apart with the 87-base-pair reads, so those segments were excluded. A later analysis found that most CMV-associated TCR beta chains appeared HLA-restricted, with HLA associations seemingly driven largely by CMV exposure. At a false discovery rate of 0.05, a later analysis linked fewer than 20,000 TCR beta sequences to specific HLA alleles. This cohort had only TCR beta chains sequenced, and the lack of alpha or paired-chain data limited which features could be detected. Because counts were too low, around 18 rarely observed V segments, including chromosome 9 orphons, were left out of the earlier analysis of several hundred of the donors. Because HLA typing was unavailable for some donors at each locus, only the typed subset was used in association tests. Compared with the 666-donor mean, donors in an Asian-associated ancestry cluster had fewer N-insertions in productive TCRs, according to a later genetic analysis. A later analysis reported that several top co-occurrence clusters appeared linked to parvovirus B19, influenza, CMV and Epstein-Barr virus. V-gene and J-gene trimming of TCR beta chains was associated with a missense DCLRE1C variant in a later genetic analysis, and the association was replicated in an independent cohort. A further reported finding was that TCR beta sequences accurately predicted the HLA-A and HLA-B alleles for most subjects in the first cohort. The classifier was reported to diagnose cytomegalovirus status with high specificity and sensitivity in both the original and validation cohorts. In a later analysis, the rate of TCR association differed among HLA loci, with DRB1 alleles having the most associated TCRs and HLA-C alleles having the fewest. In an earlier analysis of around 600 of the donors, most TCR beta V segments were observed in productive rearrangements about 90% or about 30% of the time, broadly matching IMGT annotations. Sequencing depth was assumed to be roughly uniform across donors in the presence/absence analyses, though that assumption may not hold. Most TCR sequences were observed very rarely across donors, whereas some public TCRs were present in many individuals.

The material sequenced was PBMCs. The rearrangement combines TRBV11-2 with TRBJ2-2; the D gene is possibly TRBD2, with 5 bases matching. The TCR was taken from a man under 40 in good health and CMV-seropositive. For the CDR3, the sequence is CASSRLRGNTGELFF. The DNA sequence follows: TGTGCCAGCAGCCGCCTCCGGGGGAACACCGGGGAGCTGTTTTTT.